One sample yielded the 5 T cell receptor beta chains listed below, sequenced in a study of OX40 agonist ivuxolimab in advanced cancers. Clones were read by immunoSEQ multiplex PCR, and TCRdb kept only the in-frame ones, dropping some. The table includes roughly 50,000 clones, 70% to 90% detected once. Sequenced material: CD4+ or CD8+ T cells sorted from blood, taken in a trial of the OX40 agonist ivuxolimab. The receptors derive from an adult with an advanced solid tumor such as melanoma, head and neck, liver or kidney cancer.

In its sample, this clone was seen once. This rearrangement joins TRBV7-2 to TRBJ2-7; D remains ambiguous. Germline CDR1 is SGHTA and CDR2 is FQGNSA. This CDR3 region has 13 residues. V gave up 2 bases and J gave up 5 bases, with 10 bases separating them. The CDR3 loop reads CASSLPVVNEQYF. The CDR3 DNA reads as TGTGCCAGCAGCTTACCAGTGGTCAACGAGCAGTACTTC.

The count of this clone is one. The chain couples TRBV7-2 to TRBJ2-5; 14 nucleotides agree with TRBD2. Trimming at V came to 3 bases and at J to 4 bases, leaving 7 bases not matched to a gene. Germline V gene sequence: CDR1 SGHTA, CDR2 FQGNSA. There are 17 residues in the CDR3. CDR3 amino acids: CASSFGLAGGIGETQYF. The CDR3 region has the DNA TGTGCCAGCAGCTTTGGACTAGCGGGGGGTATTGGAGAGACCCAGTACTTC.

This chain connects TRBV14 to TRBJ2-5, with 7 bases that match TRBD2. There are 16 residues in the CDR3. Germline V gene lookup returns CDR1 SGHDN and CDR2 FVKESK. The trim removed 4 bases at V and 4 bases at J, leaving 12 bases unmatched. The CDR3 reads CASSPGWRGRRETQYF. The CDR3 coding sequence is TGTGCCAGCAGCCCGGGTTGGCGGGGGAGGCGAGAGACCCAGTACTTC.

The chain combines TRBV5-1 with TRBJ2-5; D call uncertain. Between the trimmed V and J ends, which lost 5 bases and 2 bases, there was a span of 16 bases. Germline values: CDR1 SGHRS, CDR2 YFSETQ. There are 15 residues in the CDR3. DNA of the CDR3: TGCGCCAGCAGAGGGATCCGAGGACGGCAAGAGACCCAGTACTTC. The encoded protein is CASRGIRGRQETQYF.

The chain is built from TRBV6-5 and TRBJ2-7; 7 bases line up with TRBD1. The CDR3 spans 12 residues. Looked up from germline, CDR1 is MNHEY and CDR2 is SVGAGI. The junction had 3 bases not matched to a gene; V was cut back by 9 bases and J by 1 base. This chain's CDR3 is CASQGQSYEQYF. CDR3 DNA: TGTGCCAGTCAGGGACAGTCCTACGAGCAGTACTTC.